Presented here are 16 T cell receptor beta chains from one specimen sequenced in a study of PD-1 blockade in classical Hodgkin lymphoma. Time point described: cycle 4 day 1 (C4D1), after 6 weeks of nivolumab. Every patient relapsed after autologous stem cell transplantation, and brentuximab vedotin exposure varied. Profiled with immunoSEQ multiplex PCR; TCRdb holds only in-frame clones, not every one. Of about 33,000 clones listed, approximately 67% are singletons. The sample here was peripheral blood mononuclear cells (PBMCs), taken before the fourth cycle of nivolumab. All receptors derive from a human donor with classical Hodgkin lymphoma.

This chain connects TRBV6-1 to TRBJ1-5; TRBD1 is a possible D gene (5 bases). Germline lookup yields CDR1 MNHNS and CDR2 SASEGT. This CDR3 has 15 amino acids. V gave up 2 bases and J gave up 5 bases, with 13 bases separating them. The CDR3 loop reads CASSEIGAPHQPQHF. The CDR3 DNA reads TGTGCCAGCAGTGAAATAGGGGCACCGCATCAGCCCCAGCATTTT.

This sequence joins TRBV30 and TRBJ1-5; D is uncertain. V was clipped by 2 bases and J by 6 bases, with 11 bases between them. The CDR3 totals 13 residues. CDR1 and CDR2 from the germline V gene are GTSNPN and SVGIG (reference sequence). The CDR3 sequence is CAWSLSASQPQHF. Written as DNA, the CDR3 is TGTGCCTGGAGTTTATCAGCGTCTCAGCCCCAGCATTTT.

The V call is TRBV21-1, the J call TRBJ1-5; the DNA was not used to check the table's D call, TRBD1. TRBV21-1 is noted as a pseudogene. This CDR3 region has 20 residues. CDR3 in DNA: TGTGCCAGCAGCACCCGTATACGAGGAGCAAGACAGGATGGCAATCAGCCCCAGCATTTT. Its protein is CASSTRIRGARQDGNQPQHF.

The chain has TRBV13 and TRBJ2-7; D is undetermined. V gave up 3 bases and J gave up 1 base, with 7 bases separating them. The CDR3 runs to 13 residues. Germline CDR1 and CDR2: PRHDT and FYEKMQ (reference sequence). CDR3 sequence reads: CASSFTESYEQYF. Here the CDR3 DNA reads TGTGCCAGCAGCTTTACAGAATCCTACGAGCAGTACTTC.

This chain joins TRBV28 and TRBJ1-1, with D unresolved. This CDR3 spans 12 amino acids. Trimming removed 6 bases at V and 5 bases at J, with 10 bases between. Per the germline V gene, CDR1 is MDHEN and CDR2 is SYDVKM. CDR3 sequence (DNA): TGTGCCAGCAGCCTTGGAATGACTGAAGCTTTCTTT. This encodes CASSLGMTEAFF.

The chain has TRBV27 and TRBJ1-1, with a tentative D call TRBD1 (5 bases). The germline gives CDR1 MNHEY, CDR2 SMNVEV (reference sequence). V shed 0 bases and J shed 0 bases, with 11 bases lying between them. The CDR3 covers 16 residues. CDR3 coding DNA: TGTGCCAGCAGTTTATCCGGACACCTCATGAACACTGAAGCTTTCTTT. It specifies CASSLSGHLMNTEAFF.

By frequency in the sample, this clone is medium-sized. This chain uses TRBV4-3 with TRBJ1-5; D ambiguous. Germline V lookup: CDR1 LGHNA, CDR2 YSLEER. The CDR3 consists of 17 residues. The V end lost 0 bases, the J end lost 5 bases, and 17 bases lay between the germline ends. CDR3 loop: CASSQEWGEGWDQPQHF. The CDR3 DNA follows: TGCGCCAGCAGCCAAGAATGGGGTGAAGGGTGGGATCAGCCCCAGCATTTT.

This chain links TRBV5-6 with TRBJ2-1; maybe TRBD2 (5 bases). Trimming took off 0 bases at V and 2 bases at J, with 9 bases between the two ends. Germline CDR1 and CDR2: SGHDT and YYEEEE. The CDR3 runs 15 residues. Here the CDR3 DNA reads TGTGCCAGCAGCTTGGGGCGCGGGCCCTACAATGAGCAGTTCTTC. Amino acid sequence: CASSLGRGPYNEQFF.

The genes are TRBV7-2 and TRBJ2-1, with no clear D. V shed 1 base and J shed 4 bases, with 2 bases lying between them. This CDR3 comprises 12 residues. CDR1 and CDR2 (germline): SGHTA, FQGNSA. The CDR3, as DNA: TGTGCCAGCAGCTTAGTATACAATGAGCAGTTCTTC. Its translation is CASSLVYNEQFF.

The chain has TRBV6-7 and TRBJ2-3, with 9 bases matching TRBD2. TRBV6-7 has ORF status, its function being uncertain. V was clipped by 5 bases and J by 1 base; unmatched bases: 7. This CDR3 has 16 residues. CDR3: CASSLAGSYRTDTQYF. The CDR3 bases are TGTGCCAGCAGTCTAGCGGGGTCCTACCGCACAGATACGCAGTATTTT.

The V call is TRBV6-1, the J call TRBJ1-1; D unresolved. V lost 3 bases and J lost 2, with 28 bases in between. The CDR3 is made up of 20 amino acids. In germline, CDR1 is MNHNS, CDR2 SASEGT. The CDR3 bases are TGTGCCAGCAGTGAGGTTTTTCTGACTAGGACTACCTTACCAAACACTGAAGCTTTCTTT. This encodes CASSEVFLTRTTLPNTEAFF.

This clone was seen a few times. The chain recombines TRBV28 with TRBJ2-2; D unclear. Germline V CDR1 and CDR2: MDHEN, SYDVKM. Trimming took 4 bases from V and 8 from J, leaving 23 bases between them. This CDR3 comprises 17 residues. Here the CDR3 DNA reads TGTGCCAGCAGTTCCTCAGAACAAGGGTTGGCCTCTGGGGAGCTGTTTTTT. Translated, it gives CASSSSEQGLASGELFF.

The V and J genes are TRBV29-1 and TRBJ1-2; TRBD1 aligns across 10 bases. The germline CDR1 and CDR2 sequences are SQVTM and ANQGSEA. The junction had 9 bases not matched to a gene; V was cut back by 5 bases and J by 3 bases. The CDR3 extends over 15 amino acids. CDR3 nucleotides: TGCAGCGTTTGGGGTGAAGGGACAGGGGACTATGGCTACACCTTC. Residues: CSVWGEGTGDYGYTF.

This chain's CDR3 is CASSPTGGGELFF. The CDR3 region has the DNA TGTGCCAGCAGCCCAACGGGGGGCGGGGAGCTGTTTTTT. J is TRBJ2-2 and V is TRBV7-2, with 7 bases fitting TRBD2. Germline assignment: CDR1 SGHTA and CDR2 FQGNSA. V was pared by 5 bases and J by 7 bases, with 4 bases of the junction left unmatched. This CDR3 has 13 residues.

This chain uses TRBV7-8 with TRBJ1-6, with TRBD1 identical over 10 bases. Trimming took 5 bases from V and 7 from J; bases not matched to a gene: 8. Germline V gene lookup returns CDR1 SGHVS and CDR2 FQNEAQ. The CDR3 spans 16 residues. CDR3 in amino acids: CASSRNPGQGNSPLHF. Written as DNA, the CDR3 is TGTGCCAGCAGCAGAAACCCGGGACAGGGGAATTCACCCCTCCACTTT.

The chain carries TRBV7-2 and TRBJ2-7; tentatively, D is TRBD1 (6 bases). The germline CDR1 and CDR2 sequences are SGHTA and FQGNSA. V lost 5 bases to trimming and J lost 0 bases, with 8 bases between them. CDR3 length equals 13 residues. The CDR3 coding sequence is TGTGCCAGCAGCCGAGGGGGCTCCTACGAGCAGTACTTC. It encodes CASSRGGSYEQYF.